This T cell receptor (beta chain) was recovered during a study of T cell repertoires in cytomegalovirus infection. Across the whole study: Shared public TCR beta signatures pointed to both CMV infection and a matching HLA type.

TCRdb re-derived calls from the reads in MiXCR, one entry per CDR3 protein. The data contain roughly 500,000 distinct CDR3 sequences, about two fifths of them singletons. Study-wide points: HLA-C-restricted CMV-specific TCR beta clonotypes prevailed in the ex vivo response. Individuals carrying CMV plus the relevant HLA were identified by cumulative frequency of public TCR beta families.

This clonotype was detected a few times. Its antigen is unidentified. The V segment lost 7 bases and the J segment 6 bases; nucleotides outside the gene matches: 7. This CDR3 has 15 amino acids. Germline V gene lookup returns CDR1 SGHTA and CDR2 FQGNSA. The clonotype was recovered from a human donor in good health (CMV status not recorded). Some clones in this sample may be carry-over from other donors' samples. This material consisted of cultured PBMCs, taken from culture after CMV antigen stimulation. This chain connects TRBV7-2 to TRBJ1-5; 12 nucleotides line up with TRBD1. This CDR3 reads CASTTGQGARQPQHF. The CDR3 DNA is TGTGCCAGCACCACGGGACAGGGGGCGCGTCAGCCCCAGCATTTT.